This paragraph covers one T cell receptor beta chain sequence. Its cognate antigen is unknown. This CDR3 has 17 residues. Germline loops: CDR1 MNHEY, CDR2 SMNVEV (reference sequence). J was trimmed by 3 bases and V by 4 bases; bases with no gene match: 8. Clones were read by immunoSEQ multiplex PCR, and TCRdb kept only the in-frame ones, dropping some. The table records 50,000 or so clones, over 85% of them present only once. This specimen comes from a study of Tregs in tolerant kidney transplant recipients. Study-wide results and caveats: Tolerant patients' donor-specific Tregs expanded beyond overall Tregs, suggesting antigen-driven growth. Changing PCR primers prevented nucleotide comparison between some patients' samples. No direct test of biological reproducibility was done here.

Related graft donors supplied nonmyeloablative bone marrow transplants, and mixed chimerism was transient. Thawed PBMCs were FACS-sorted into unstimulated CD4+CD25+CD127- regulatory T cells, CD4+CD25- non-regulatory cells, CD4 and CD8 cells. V is TRBV27 and J is TRBJ2-3; TRBD2 matches at 12 bases. The sequenced sample was CD8+ T cells from blood (PBMCs), obtained 12 months after the transplant. The origin of this receptor is a human patient who received a combined kidney and bone marrow transplant. T cells may partly derive from the graft donor. CDR3: CASSWLAGGLGTDTQYF. The CDR3 DNA reads as TGTGCCAGCAGTTGGCTAGCGGGGGGGTTAGGGACAGATACGCAGTATTTT.